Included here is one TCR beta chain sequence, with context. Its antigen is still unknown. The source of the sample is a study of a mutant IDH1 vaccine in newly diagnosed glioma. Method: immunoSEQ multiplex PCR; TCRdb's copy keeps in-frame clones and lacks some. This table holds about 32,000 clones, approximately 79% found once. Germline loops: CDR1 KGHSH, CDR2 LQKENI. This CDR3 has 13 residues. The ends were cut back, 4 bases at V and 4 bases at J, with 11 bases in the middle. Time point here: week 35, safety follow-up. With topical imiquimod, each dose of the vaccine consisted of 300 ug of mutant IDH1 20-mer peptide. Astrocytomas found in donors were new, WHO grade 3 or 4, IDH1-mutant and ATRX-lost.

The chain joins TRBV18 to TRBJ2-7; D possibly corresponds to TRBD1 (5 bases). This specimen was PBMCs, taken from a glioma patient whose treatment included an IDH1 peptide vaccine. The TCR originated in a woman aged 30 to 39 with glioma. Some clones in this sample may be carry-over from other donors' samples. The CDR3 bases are TGTGCCAGCTCACGAGGACAAGATTACGAGCAGTACTTC. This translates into CASSRGQDYEQYF. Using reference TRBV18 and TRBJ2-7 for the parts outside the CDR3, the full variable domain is NAGVMQNPRHLVRRRGQEARLRCSPMKGHSHVYWYRQLPEEGLKFMVYLQKENIIDESGMPKERFSAEFPKEGPSILRIQQVVRGDSAAYFCASSRGQDYEQYFGPGTRLTVT.